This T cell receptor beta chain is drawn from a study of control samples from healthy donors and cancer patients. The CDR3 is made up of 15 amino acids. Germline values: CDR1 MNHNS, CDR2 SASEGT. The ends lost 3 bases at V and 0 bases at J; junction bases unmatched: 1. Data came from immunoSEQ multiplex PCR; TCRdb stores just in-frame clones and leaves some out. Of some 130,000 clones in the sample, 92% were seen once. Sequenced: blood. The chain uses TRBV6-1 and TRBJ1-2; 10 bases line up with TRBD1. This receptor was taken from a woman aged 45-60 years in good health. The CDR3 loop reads CASSEGQGTNYGYTF. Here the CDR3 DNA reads TGTGCCAGCAGTGAGGGACAGGGGACTAACTATGGCTACACCTTC.